This TCR beta chain was retrieved from a study of blood T cells in healthy people across ages. Study background: With template switching, about one barcoded beta molecule was captured per two T cells. Regarding the study as a whole: Higher diversity and more naive CD4+ cells were features of long-lived donors, compared to aged donors.

Sample-barcoded 5' priming and a J-beta primer mix drove a second PCR of about 6 to 12 cycles. MiXCR, run by TCRdb on the 5' RACE reads, gives a single entry per CDR3 protein. The sample carries about 730,000 distinct CDR3 sequences, roughly 45% recorded once. This CDR3 region has 15 residues. Trimming removed 4 bases from V and 4 bases from J; junction bases left unmatched: 10. The germline gives CDR1 SGHRS, CDR2 YFSETQ. Regarding this clonotype: Its antigen is undetermined.

The chain carries TRBV5-1 and TRBJ2-5; 7 bases align to TRBD1. Material for sequencing was blood. This clonotype originated in a woman aged 60 to 75 in good health. CDR3 sequence: CASSTYDRETETQYF. The CDR3 nucleotides read TGCGCCAGCAGCACCTATGACAGGGAGACAGAGACCCAGTACTTC.